This T cell receptor beta chain was found in a study of siplizumab effects on memory and regulatory T cells. A remark on this clone: No antigen is known for it.

Using immunoSEQ multiplex PCR, the repertoire was profiled, and TCRdb retains in-frame clones only, with some absent. There are about 110,000 clones in the sample; 92% occur only once, and about 0.7% lies in the top ten. Points from the study as a whole: No more than a minor fraction of alloreactive clones could be traced back to unstimulated subsets. Naive or memory phenotype was unassignable for roughly 75-97% of proliferating CD4+ or CD8+ clones.

V was shortened by 0 bases and J by 0 bases, with 20 bases between the two germline ends. Germline CDR1 SEHNR, CDR2 FQNEAQ (reference sequence). The CDR3 totals 19 residues. The sequenced sample was Tregs sorted from blood. The source is a human donor in good health. The gene calls are TRBV7-9 and TRBJ1-1; D might be TRBD1 (6 bases). CDR3 sequence (DNA): TGTGCCAGCAGCTTAGCGCTTTGGGGGGCGCCATATTTGAACACTGAAGCTTTCTTT. Its protein product is CASSLALWGAPYLNTEAFF.